A single sample gave rise to the 11 T cell receptor beta chains below, sequenced in a study of cytomegalovirus exposure and HLA in healthy donors. Use of 60 Vbeta and 13 Jbeta primers characterized the PCR. Some clones are missing from TCRdb's copy, which holds only in-frame ones; the method was immunoSEQ multiplex PCR. Its table records approximately 100,000 clones. The sample comprised PBMCs. All receptors come from a man aged 45-60 years in good health and CMV-seronegative.

This chain links TRBV15 with TRBJ1-6; D unresolved. The germline V and J ends were trimmed by 0 bases and 7 bases, with 7 bases remaining between them. Germline assignment: CDR1 LNHNV and CDR2 YYDKDF (reference sequence). The CDR3 is made up of 14 amino acids. In nucleotides, the CDR3 is TGTGCCACCAGCAGAGATCGGTACAATTCACCCCTCCACTTT. Protein: CATSRDRYNSPLHF.

Notes on this clone: At one boundary the junction diverges from the germline segment, which might be a read error. The genes are TRBV15 and TRBJ2-5, with D perhaps matching TRBD1 (6 bases). This CDR3 contains 15 residues. Germline V gene data show CDR1 as LNHNV and CDR2 as YYDKDF (reference sequence). In DNA, the CDR3 is TGTGCCACCAGCAGAGATAAACCCAGGGGAGAGGCCCAGTACTTC. Translating it yields CATSRDKPRGEAQYF.

The V call is TRBV5-5, the J call TRBJ2-3, with 13 positions matching TRBD2. The J segment lost 4 bases and the V segment lost 5 bases, leaving 1 base of the junction unmatched. Germline V gene data show CDR1 as SGHKS and CDR2 as YYEKEE (reference sequence). This CDR3 is 14 amino acids long. CDR3 sequence: CASRLAGGADTQYF. As DNA, the CDR3 is TGTGCCAGCAGACTAGCGGGGGGGGCAGATACGCAGTATTTT.

The genes are TRBV10-3 and TRBJ2-7; 8 bases line up with TRBD1. Looked up from germline, CDR1 is ENHRY and CDR2 is SYGVKD. V lost 6 bases to trimming and J lost 4 bases; unmatched junction nucleotides: 8. The CDR3 spans 14 residues. The CDR3 loop reads CAIRAGTGTYEQYF. In nucleotides, the CDR3 is TGTGCCATCAGAGCCGGGACAGGTACTTACGAGCAGTACTTC.

The rearrangement uses TRBV30 and TRBJ2-2; TRBD1 matches at 8 bases. Germline V lookup: CDR1 GTSNPN, CDR2 SVGIG (reference sequence). This CDR3 contains 14 residues. J lost 7 bases, V lost 0 bases, and 4 bases had no gene match. DNA of the CDR3: TGTGCCTGGAGTGTCCAGGGGGCTTTCGGGGAGCTGTTTTTT. This encodes CAWSVQGAFGELFF.

The chain has TRBV6-5 and TRBJ2-1, with 10 bases matching TRBD1. CDR3 length equals 13 residues. Losses at the gene ends were 4 bases for V and 7 bases for J; bases not matched to a gene: 1. CDR1 is MNHEY and CDR2 is SVGAGI in the germline V gene. CDR3 region: CASSWDRGNEQFF. DNA of the CDR3: TGTGCCAGCAGTTGGGACAGGGGTAATGAGCAGTTCTTC.

The chain combines TRBV25-1 with TRBJ2-7, with a tentative D call TRBD1 (6 bases). Trimming shortened V by 5 bases and J by 3 bases, and 14 bases separated the two germline ends. Germline V CDR1 and CDR2: MGHDK, SYGVNS. The CDR3 loop spans 14 amino acids. The CDR3 spells CASSQPGQRYEQYF. The CDR3 coding sequence is TGTGCCAGCAGTCAACCCGGACAGCGCTACGAGCAGTACTTC.

The V and J genes are TRBV5-1 and TRBJ1-2; D perhaps matches TRBD1 (5 bases). The ends were cut back, 5 bases at V and 0 bases at J, with 11 bases in the middle. Per the germline V gene, CDR1 is SGHRS and CDR2 is YFSETQ. The CDR3 has 14 amino acids. The CDR3 nucleotides read TGCGCCAGCAGTCCGACAGAAACTAACTATGGCTACACCTTC. Its translation is CASSPTETNYGYTF.

V usage is TRBV5-6 and J usage is TRBJ2-1; D gene ambiguous. The CDR3 is 15 residues long. CDR1 SGHDT and CDR2 YYEEEE come from the germline V gene. Trimming left V 0 bases short and J 4 bases short, with 11 bases between. CDR3 loop: CASSLGSLGYNEQFF. The CDR3 DNA reads as TGTGCCAGCAGCTTGGGGTCACTCGGTTACAATGAGCAGTTCTTC.

The chain combines TRBV11-1 with TRBJ1-1, with a possible D match to TRBD1 (5 bases). Deletions cut 5 bases from V and 0 bases from J, with 10 bases between. This CDR3 contains 14 residues. The germline V gene encodes CDR1 SGHAT and CDR2 FQDESV (reference sequence). CDR3: CASSVGAMNTEAFF. The CDR3 DNA follows: TGTGCCAGCAGCGTAGGGGCCATGAACACTGAAGCTTTCTTT.

The gene calls are TRBV12-5 and TRBJ2-7; TRBD1 is a possible D gene (6 bases). V lost 1 base, J lost 3 bases, and 13 bases lay in between. The germline V gene has CDR1 LGHNT and CDR2 FRNRAP. The CDR3 has 15 residues. The CDR3 is CASGLDRQVYYEQYF. CDR3 DNA sequence: TGTGCTAGTGGTTTGGACCGACAGGTTTACTACGAGCAGTACTTC. Full variable domain (remainder filled in from reference TRBV12-5 and TRBJ2-7): DARVTQTPRHKVTEMGQEVTMRCQPILGHNTVFWYRQTMMQGLELLAYFRNRAPLDDSGMPKDRFSAEMPDATLATLKIQPSEPRDSAVYFCASGLDRQVYYEQYFGPGTRLTVT.